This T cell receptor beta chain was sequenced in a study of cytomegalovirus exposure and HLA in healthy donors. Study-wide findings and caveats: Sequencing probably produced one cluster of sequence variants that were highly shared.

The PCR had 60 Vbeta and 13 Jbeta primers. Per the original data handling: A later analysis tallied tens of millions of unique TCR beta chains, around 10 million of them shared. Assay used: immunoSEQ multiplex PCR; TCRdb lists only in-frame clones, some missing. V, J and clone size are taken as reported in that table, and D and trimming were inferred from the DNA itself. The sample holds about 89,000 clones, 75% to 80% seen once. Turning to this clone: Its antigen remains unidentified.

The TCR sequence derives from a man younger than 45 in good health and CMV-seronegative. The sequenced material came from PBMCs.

CDR3 protein: CASSIFPGGMLQPQHF. CDR3 DNA sequence: TGTGCCAGTAGTATTTTCCCAGGGGGAATGTTGCAGCCCCAGCATTTT. This rearrangement joins TRBV19 to TRBJ1-5, with TRBD1 matching 7 bases. The V gene's germline CDR1 is LNHDA and CDR2 SQIVND (reference sequence). The V segment lost 3 bases and the J segment 7 bases; nucleotides outside the gene matches: 12. The CDR3 length is 16 residues.